This TCR beta chain was identified during a study of T cell repertoires in cytomegalovirus infection. Study outcomes and limitations: Predominance within the ex vivo response was attributable to HLA-C-restricted CMV-specific TCR beta clonotypes.

In TCRdb, the reads were re-called with MiXCR into one record per CDR3 protein. This sample carries hundreds of thousands of distinct CDR3 sequences, about 33% of them seen once, and the ten largest clones take roughly 12%. On this clonotype itself: The antigen remains unidentified.

Sequencing used cultured CD8+ T cells from PBMCs, obtained from culture after CMV antigen stimulation. The receptor was derived from a human donor in good health (CMV status not recorded). Some clones in this sample may be carry-over from other donors' samples.

The CDR3 region has the DNA TGTGCCAGCAGTTTCGCACAGGGGGATTTACAAGAGACCCAGTACTTC. Protein product: CASSFAQGDLQETQYF. This chain uses TRBV27 with TRBJ2-5, with TRBD1 matching 8 bases. This CDR3 contains 16 residues. V lost 3 bases, J lost 2 bases, and 8 bases stayed unmatched. Per the germline V gene, CDR1 is MNHEY and CDR2 is SMNVEV (reference sequence).